A selection of T cell receptor beta chains follows, all from one sample in a study of regulatory T cells in long-lasting Graves disease. TCRdb analysed the multiplex PCR reads with MiXCR anew, one entry per CDR3 protein. Here the sample spans under 400,000 distinct CDR3 sequences, 16% being singletons. These same records also appear under a second study, on T cells in Graves' hyperthyroidism and ophthalmopathy.

Here the sequenced sample was peripheral blood mononuclear cells (PBMCs), taken at new diagnosis, from a patient treated with antithyroid drugs. Receptors originate from a man between 40 and 49 years old with Graves disease. CDR3s include the opening cysteine and the closing phenylalanine or tryptophan. D genes are given only for firm matches. Where a row states a size, it is once, few, many or the class of an expanded clone; other rows omit it.

j_call clone_size cdr3_length d_call v_call cdr3_nt cdr3_aa
TRBJ1-1 many 12 NA TRBV18 TGTGCCAGCTGGGGAGATGGGACTGAAGCTTTCTTT CASWGDGTEAFF
TRBJ1-6 few 15 NA TRBV5-1 TGCGCCAGCAGCTCGGAAAGCTCCTATAATTCACCCCTCCACTTT CASSSESSYNSPLHF
TRBJ1-5 many 12 NA TRBV20-1 TGCAGTGTGTGGCAGGGAGGACAGCCCCAGCATTTT CSVWQGGQPQHF
TRBJ2-7 NA 12 TRBD2 TRBV19 TGTGCCAGTAGTATGTGGGGGGGCGAGCAGTACTTC CASSMWGGEQYF
TRBJ2-5 few 15 TRBD1 TRBV28 TGTGCCAGCAGCCGCTGGGACAGTATTGAAGAGACCCAGTACTTC CASSRWDSIEETQYF
TRBJ1-4 many 14 NA TRBV5-5 TGTGCCAGCAGCCCTACCTCGACCGTAGAAAAACTGTTTTTT CASSPTSTVEKLFF
TRBJ1-6 many 16 NA TRBV4-2 TGTGCCAGCAGCCAAGATGTTGCAGGGATAAATTCACCCCTCCACTTT CASSQDVAGINSPLHF
TRBJ1-1 many 15 NA TRBV5-1 TGCGCCAGCAGCTTCGTCCAGGGGATGGACACTGAAGCTTTCTTT CASSFVQGMDTEAFF
TRBJ1-6 few 14 NA TRBV19 TGTGCCAGTAGTATCACTGGGAATAATTCACCCCTCCACTTT CASSITGNNSPLHF
TRBJ2-5 many 12 NA TRBV20-1 TGCAGTGCTATTGTGGGGGGCGAGACCCAGTACTTC CSAIVGGETQYF
TRBJ2-2 NA 14 NA TRBV20-1 TGCAGTGCTAATTCCCGGGCTAACACCGGGGAGCTGTTTTTT CSANSRANTGELFF
TRBJ1-1 NA 14 NA TRBV11-2 TGTGCCAGCAGCCCCCACGGAGGGAACACTGAAGCTTTCTTT CASSPHGGNTEAFF
TRBJ2-5 NA 13 NA TRBV15 TGTGCCACCAGCAGAGCGCCACAGGAGACCCAGTACTTC CATSRAPQETQYF
TRBJ2-5 many 16 TRBD2 TRBV3-1 TGTGCCAGCAGCCAAGATTTGCTGCGGGGGGGGGAGACCCAGTACTTC CASSQDLLRGGETQYF
TRBJ2-1 many 13 NA TRBV29-1 TGCAGCGTTGAAATGGCCAGGGGATGGCGGCAGTTCTTC CSVEMARGWRQFF
TRBJ2-7 NA 17 TRBD2 TRBV7-2 TGTGCCAGCACTCTCAATGGAGGGACGACTAGCGGGTCTGAGCAGTACTTC CASTLNGGTTSGSEQYF
TRBJ1-5 few 15 NA TRBV27 TGTGCCAGCAGTTTAGCCGGCATTAGCAATCAGCCCCAGCATTTT CASSLAGISNQPQHF
TRBJ2-3 many 16 NA TRBV11-2 TGTGCCAGCAGCTTAGAGGAGGGGGGGCCAGGAGATACGCAGTATTTT CASSLEEGGPGDTQYF
TRBJ1-1 many 16 NA TRBV4-2 TGTGCCAGCAGCCAAGATACCGACCTCGCCCGAACTGAAGCTTTCTTT CASSQDTDLARTEAFF